A selection of T cell receptor beta chains follows, all from one sample in a study of blood T cell repertoires in COVID-19. TCRdb keeps only in-frame clones here, not all; method: immunoSEQ multiplex PCR. The sample yields 300,000 to 450,000 clones, more than 75% seen once. Sample: peripheral blood. Receptors were obtained from a human donor in a cohort sampled during active COVID-19. CDR3s include the opening cysteine and the closing phenylalanine or tryptophan. A D gene is named only where the DNA matches it firmly. Not every row has a clone size; where given, it reads once, few, many or a size class.

V	size	D	length	J	CDR3	DNA
TRBV20-1	NA	TRBD1	13	TRBJ1-2	CSASRQGNYGYTF	TGCAGTGCTAGTCGACAGGGGAACTATGGCTACACCTTC
TRBV14	NA	TRBD1	15	TRBJ2-7	CASSQAGWDSYEQYF	TGTGCCAGCAGCCAAGCTGGCTGGGACAGCTACGAGCAGTACTTC
TRBV10-3	NA	NA	15	TRBJ1-2	CAISEEAGDPYGYTF	TGTGCCATCAGTGAGGAGGCAGGGGATCCCTATGGCTACACCTTC
TRBV2	NA	TRBD1	15	TRBJ1-5	CASSSSGQGKQPQHF	TGTGCCAGCAGTTCTTCCGGACAGGGTAAACAGCCCCAGCATTTT
TRBV11-2	NA	TRBD2	14	TRBJ2-7	CASSLLAGSYEQYF	TGTGCCAGCAGCTTACTAGCGGGGTCCTACGAGCAGTACTTC
TRBV28	few	NA	15	TRBJ1-1	CASSPGRESNTEAFF	TGTGCCAGCAGCCCCGGCAGGGAATCGAACACTGAAGCTTTCTTT
TRBV30	NA	NA	13	TRBJ2-7	CAWSFDSTYEQYF	TGTGCCTGGAGTTTCGACAGTACCTACGAGCAGTACTTC
TRBV11-1	NA	TRBD2	15	TRBJ2-1	CASSRTSLVKNEQFF	TGTGCCAGCAGCCGGACTAGCCTTGTTAAAAATGAGCAGTTCTTC
TRBV27	NA	TRBD2	17	TRBJ2-1	CASSPRLATLSYNEQFF	TGTGCCAGCAGTCCCCGACTAGCGACCCTCTCCTACAATGAGCAGTTCTTC
TRBV2	NA	TRBD1	15	TRBJ2-3	CASSPDRGRTDTQYF	TGTGCCAGCAGTCCGGACAGGGGTCGGACAGATACGCAGTATTTT
TRBV28	few	TRBD2	15	TRBJ2-5	CASSLGLALQETQYF	TGTGCCAGCAGTTTAGGACTAGCCCTTCAAGAGACCCAGTACTTC
TRBV7-9	NA	NA	15	TRBJ2-5	CASSTRRDNQETQYF	TGTGCCAGCAGCACCCGCCGGGACAACCAAGAGACCCAGTACTTC
TRBV10-3	NA	TRBD1	16	TRBJ2-7	CAISESYGTGAYEQYF	TGTGCCATCAGTGAGTCGTATGGGACAGGGGCTTACGAGCAGTACTTC
TRBV3-1/TRBV3-2	NA	TRBD1	15	TRBJ2-1	CASSPRTGGGDEQFF	TGTGCCAGCAGCCCTAGGACAGGGGGCGGGGATGAGCAGTTCTTC
TRBV30	NA	TRBD1	15	TRBJ1-6	CAWGQASSYNSPLHF	TGTGCCTGGGGACAGGCGAGCTCCTATAATTCACCCCTCCACTTT
TRBV2	NA	TRBD2	17	TRBJ2-5	CASSDPSGGAGAETQYF	TGTGCCAGCAGTGATCCTAGCGGGGGGGCCGGTGCGGAGACCCAGTACTTC
TRBV2	NA	NA	15	TRBJ1-2	CASSESRGINYGYTF	TGTGCCAGCAGTGAATCCAGGGGTATAAACTATGGCTACACCTTC
TRBV7-9	few	TRBD1	14	TRBJ1-3	CASSSQGAGNTIYF	TGTGCCAGCAGCTCACAGGGGGCTGGAAACACCATATATTTT
TRBV5-6	NA	NA	14	TRBJ2-5	CASSFLGAGETQYF	TGTGCCAGCAGTTTTTTGGGGGCAGGGGAGACCCAGTACTTC
TRBV27	NA	NA	13	TRBJ2-1	CASSSTGYNEQFF	TGTGCCAGCAGTTCGACAGGATACAATGAGCAGTTCTTC
TRBV28	NA	NA	16	TRBJ1-3	CATGPQAGSLGNTIYF	TGTGCCACCGGTCCCCAGGCTGGCAGCCTAGGAAACACCATATATTTT
TRBV5-4	NA	NA	14	TRBJ1-1	CASSSPTVNTEAFF	TGTGCCAGCAGCTCGCCGACAGTGAACACTGAAGCTTTCTTT
TRBV5-1	NA	NA	16	TRBJ2-7	CASSGGDPHFEAEQYF	TGCGCCAGCAGCGGAGGGGACCCCCACTTTGAGGCCGAGCAGTACTTC
TRBV9	NA	NA	13	TRBJ1-2	CASSVGVGYGYTF	TGTGCCAGCAGCGTCGGGGTGGGCTATGGCTACACCTTC
TRBV19	NA	TRBD1	15	TRBJ2-6	CASSTGGPGANVLTF	TGTGCCAGTAGTACAGGGGGCCCTGGGGCCAACGTCCTGACTTTC
TRBV10-3	NA	NA	14	TRBJ1-1	CAISYGQLNTEAFF	TGTGCCATCAGTTATGGGCAGCTGAACACTGAAGCTTTCTTT
TRBV16	NA	NA	14	TRBJ1-2	CASSQSARNYGYTF	TGTGCCAGCAGCCAATCGGCTCGTAACTATGGCTACACCTTC
TRBV12-3/TRBV12-4	NA	NA	13	TRBJ2-5	CASSYEGVGTQYF	TGTGCCAGCAGTTATGAGGGGGTGGGGACCCAGTACTTC
TRBV5-4	NA	TRBD1	17	TRBJ2-3	CASSLEDRADITDTQYF	TGTGCCAGCAGCTTGGAGGACAGGGCCGATATCACAGATACGCAGTATTTT
TRBV7-6	NA	TRBD2	18	TRBJ2-2	CASSLWASGRSNTGELFF	TGTGCCAGCAGCTTATGGGCTAGCGGGAGGTCTAACACCGGGGAGCTGTTTTTT
TRBV13	NA	NA	13	TRBJ2-7	CASSLGGDYEQYF	TGTGCCAGCAGCTTAGGAGGGGACTACGAGCAGTACTTC
TRBV4-1	medium-sized	NA	15	TRBJ1-2	CASSQLGGFYYGYTF	TGCGCCAGCAGCCAACTCGGGGGATTTTACTATGGCTACACCTTC
TRBV2	NA	NA	10	TRBJ2-5	CASSEGGIDF	TGTGCCAGCAGCGAGGGGGGGATTGACTTC
TRBV19	NA	TRBD1	16	TRBJ2-5	CASSSSRDSRQETQYF	TGTGCCAGTAGTTCAAGTCGGGACAGCAGACAAGAGACCCAGTACTTC
TRBV6-5	NA	NA	16	TRBJ1-6	CASSYGREAPNSPLHF	TGTGCCAGCAGTTACGGGCGGGAGGCCCCTAATTCACCCCTCCACTTT
TRBV6-2/TRBV6-3	once	NA	16	TRBJ2-5	CASSSDPGHRQETQYF	TGTGCCAGCAGTTCAGATCCGGGACATAGACAAGAGACCCAGTACTTC
TRBV5-6	NA	NA	15	TRBJ1-6	CASSLAGSYNSPLHF	TGTGCCAGCAGCTTGGCAGGCTCCTATAATTCACCCCTCCACTTT
TRBV5-1	NA	TRBD1	14	TRBJ2-7	CASTPSDRAYEQYF	TGCGCCAGCACCCCGTCGGACAGGGCCTACGAGCAGTACTTC
TRBV9	NA	NA	14	TRBJ1-4	CASSGVSTNEKLFF	TGTGCCAGCTCGGGGGTTTCGACTAATGAAAAACTGTTTTTT
TRBV6-2/TRBV6-3	NA	NA	17	TRBJ1-4	CASSRRRTVATNEKLFF	TGTGCCAGCAGCCGCCGTCGGACAGTTGCAACTAATGAAAAACTGTTTTTT
TRBV5-4	NA	NA	12	TRBJ1-1	CASSRDITEAFF	TGTGCCAGCAGCCGGGACATCACTGAAGCTTTCTTT
TRBV29-1	NA	TRBD2	14	TRBJ2-7	CSVAPSGSSYEQYF	TGCAGCGTTGCCCCTAGCGGGAGCTCCTACGAGCAGTACTTC
TRBV2	few	NA	13	TRBJ2-2	CASMADYTGELFF	TGTGCCAGCATGGCGGACTACACCGGGGAGCTGTTTTTT
TRBV6-1	NA	TRBD2	16	TRBJ2-5	CASSEPSGTPYVTQYF	TGTGCCAGCAGTGAACCTAGCGGAACCCCCTATGTGACCCAGTACTTC
TRBV5-6	NA	TRBD1	16	TRBJ2-7	CASSTRTGGVSYEQYF	TGTGCCAGCAGCACGCGGACAGGGGGAGTAAGCTACGAGCAGTACTTC
TRBV4-1	NA	NA	14	TRBJ2-3	CASSQGEPSDTQYF	TGCGCCAGCAGCCAAGGAGAGCCTTCAGATACGCAGTATTTT
TRBV30	NA	NA	18	TRBJ1-1	CAWSPRGGPGWGNTEAFF	TGTGCCTGGAGTCCGCGGGGAGGGCCCGGCTGGGGAAACACTGAAGCTTTCTTT
TRBV19	NA	TRBD2	17	TRBJ2-3	CASRVAGTLRRADTQYF	TGTGCCAGTAGGGTAGCGGGAACCCTTAGGAGGGCAGATACGCAGTATTTT
TRBV19	NA	NA	17	TRBJ1-2	CASSTQGVTPPNYGYTF	TGTGCCAGTAGTACACAGGGAGTTACTCCACCTAACTATGGCTACACCTTC
TRBV6-2/TRBV6-3	NA	NA	13	TRBJ1-2	CASSRELFYGYTF	TGTGCCAGCAGCCGGGAGCTTTTCTATGGCTACACCTTC
TRBV4-1	NA	NA	16	TRBJ2-3	CASSHPRSGSTDTQYF	TGCGCCAGCAGCCATCCACGAAGCGGGAGCACAGATACGCAGTATTTT